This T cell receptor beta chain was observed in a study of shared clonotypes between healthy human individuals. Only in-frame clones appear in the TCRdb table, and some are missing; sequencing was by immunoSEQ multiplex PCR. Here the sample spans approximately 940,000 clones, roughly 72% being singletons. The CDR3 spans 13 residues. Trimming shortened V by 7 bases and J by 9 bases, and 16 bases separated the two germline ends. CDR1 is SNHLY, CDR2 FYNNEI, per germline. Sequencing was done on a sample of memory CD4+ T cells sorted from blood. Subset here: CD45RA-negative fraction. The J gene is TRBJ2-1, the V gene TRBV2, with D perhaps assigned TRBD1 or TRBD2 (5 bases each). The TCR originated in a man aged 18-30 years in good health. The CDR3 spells CASTLWGNTEQFF. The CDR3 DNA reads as TGTGCCAGCACCCTATGGGGGAATACTGAGCAGTTCTTC.